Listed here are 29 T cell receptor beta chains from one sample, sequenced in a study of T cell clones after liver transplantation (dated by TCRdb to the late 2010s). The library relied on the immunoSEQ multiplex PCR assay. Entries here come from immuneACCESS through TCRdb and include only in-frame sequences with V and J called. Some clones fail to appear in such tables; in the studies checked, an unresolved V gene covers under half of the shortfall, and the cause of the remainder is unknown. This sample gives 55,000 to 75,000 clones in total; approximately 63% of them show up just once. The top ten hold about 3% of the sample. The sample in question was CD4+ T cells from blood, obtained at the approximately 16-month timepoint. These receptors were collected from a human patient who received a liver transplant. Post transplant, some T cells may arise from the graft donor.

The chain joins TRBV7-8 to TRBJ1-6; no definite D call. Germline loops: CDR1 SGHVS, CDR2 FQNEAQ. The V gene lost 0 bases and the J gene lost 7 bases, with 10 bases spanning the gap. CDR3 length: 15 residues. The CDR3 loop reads CASSLALGSNSPLHF. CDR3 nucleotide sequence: TGTGCCAGCAGCTTAGCTCTGGGGTCGAATTCACCCCTCCACTTT.

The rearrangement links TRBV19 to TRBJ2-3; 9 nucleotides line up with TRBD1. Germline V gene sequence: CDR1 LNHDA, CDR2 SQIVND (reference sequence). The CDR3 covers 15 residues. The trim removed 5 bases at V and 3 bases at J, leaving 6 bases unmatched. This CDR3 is CASSSPGTGTDTQYF. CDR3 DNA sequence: TGTGCCAGTAGTTCCCCCGGGACAGGGACAGATACGCAGTATTTT.

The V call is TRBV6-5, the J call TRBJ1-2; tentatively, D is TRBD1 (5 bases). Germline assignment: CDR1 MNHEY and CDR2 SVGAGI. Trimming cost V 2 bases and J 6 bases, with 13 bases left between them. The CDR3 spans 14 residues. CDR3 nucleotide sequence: TGTGCCAGCAGTTACGCGGGGGGTAAGGATGGCTACACCTTC. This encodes CASSYAGGKDGYTF.

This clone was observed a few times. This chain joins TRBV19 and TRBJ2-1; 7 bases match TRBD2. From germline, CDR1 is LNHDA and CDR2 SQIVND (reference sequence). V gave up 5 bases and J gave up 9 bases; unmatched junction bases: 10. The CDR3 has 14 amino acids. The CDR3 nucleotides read TGTGCCAGTAGTGAGACTAGCACTACAGGTGAGCAGTTCTTC. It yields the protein CASSETSTTGEQFF.

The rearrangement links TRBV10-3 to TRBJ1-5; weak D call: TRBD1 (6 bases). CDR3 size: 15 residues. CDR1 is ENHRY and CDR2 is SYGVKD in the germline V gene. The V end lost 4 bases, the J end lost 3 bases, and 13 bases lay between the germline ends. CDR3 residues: CAISADRDSNQPQHF. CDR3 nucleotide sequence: TGTGCCATCAGTGCGGACAGAGATTCCAATCAGCCCCAGCATTTT.

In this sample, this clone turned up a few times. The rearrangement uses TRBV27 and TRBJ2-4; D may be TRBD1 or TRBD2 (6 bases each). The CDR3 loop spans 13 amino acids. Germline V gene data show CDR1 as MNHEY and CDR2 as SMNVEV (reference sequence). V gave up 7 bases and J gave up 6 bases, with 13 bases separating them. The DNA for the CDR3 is TGTGCCAGCACCGGGGGCGCGGGAAACATTCAGTACTTC. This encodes CASTGGAGNIQYF.

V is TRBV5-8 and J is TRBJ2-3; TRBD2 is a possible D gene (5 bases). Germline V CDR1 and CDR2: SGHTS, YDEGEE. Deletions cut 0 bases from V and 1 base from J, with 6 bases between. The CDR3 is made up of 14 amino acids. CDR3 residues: CASSLEAGTDTQYF. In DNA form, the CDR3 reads TGTGCCAGCAGCTTGGAAGCGGGCACAGATACGCAGTATTTT.

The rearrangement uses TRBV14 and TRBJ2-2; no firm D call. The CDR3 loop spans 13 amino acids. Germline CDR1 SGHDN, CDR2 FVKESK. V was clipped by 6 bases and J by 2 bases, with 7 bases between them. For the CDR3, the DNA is TGTGCCAGCAGTGACATTAACACCGGGGAGCTGTTTTTT. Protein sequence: CASSDINTGELFF.

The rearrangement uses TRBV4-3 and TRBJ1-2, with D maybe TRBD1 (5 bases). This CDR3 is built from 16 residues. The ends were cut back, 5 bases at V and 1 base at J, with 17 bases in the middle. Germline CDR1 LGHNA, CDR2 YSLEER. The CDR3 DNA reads TGCGCCAGCAGCGGCGGGCGCGGCGGGGGTAACTATGGCTACACCTTC. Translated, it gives CASSGGRGGGNYGYTF.

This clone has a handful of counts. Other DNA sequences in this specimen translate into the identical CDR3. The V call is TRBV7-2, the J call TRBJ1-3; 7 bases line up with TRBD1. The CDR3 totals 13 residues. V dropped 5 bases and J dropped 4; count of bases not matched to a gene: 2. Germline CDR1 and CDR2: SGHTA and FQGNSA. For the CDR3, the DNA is TGTGCCAGCAGCGCGGACAGGGGAAACACCATATATTTT. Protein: CASSADRGNTIYF.

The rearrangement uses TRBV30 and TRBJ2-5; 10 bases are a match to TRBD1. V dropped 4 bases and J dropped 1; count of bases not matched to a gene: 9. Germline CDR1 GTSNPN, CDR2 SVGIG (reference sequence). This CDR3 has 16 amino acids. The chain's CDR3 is CAWTDRGKPIQETQYF. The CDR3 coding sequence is TGTGCCTGGACGGACAGGGGGAAACCCATCCAAGAGACCCAGTACTTC.

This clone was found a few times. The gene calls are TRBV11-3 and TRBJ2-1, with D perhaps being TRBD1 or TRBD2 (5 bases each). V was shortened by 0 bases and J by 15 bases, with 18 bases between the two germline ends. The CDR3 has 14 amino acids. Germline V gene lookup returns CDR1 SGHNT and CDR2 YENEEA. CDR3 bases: TGTGCCAGCAGCTTAGATCTCGGGACCCTGGACCGGTTCTTC. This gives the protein CASSLDLGTLDRFF.

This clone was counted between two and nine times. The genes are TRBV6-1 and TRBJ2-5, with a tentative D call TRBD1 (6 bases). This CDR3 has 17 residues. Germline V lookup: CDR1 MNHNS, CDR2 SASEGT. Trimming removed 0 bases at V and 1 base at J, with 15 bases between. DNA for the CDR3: TGTGCCAGCAGTGAAGCCTCACAGGGTCCGCGCCAAGAGACCCAGTACTTC. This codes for CASSEASQGPRQETQYF.

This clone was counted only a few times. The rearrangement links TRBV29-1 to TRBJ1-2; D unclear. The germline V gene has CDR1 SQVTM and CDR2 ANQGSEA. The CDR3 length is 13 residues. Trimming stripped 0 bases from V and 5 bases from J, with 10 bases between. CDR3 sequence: CSVEETALYGYTF. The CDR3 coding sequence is TGCAGCGTTGAAGAAACAGCTCTTTATGGCTACACCTTC.

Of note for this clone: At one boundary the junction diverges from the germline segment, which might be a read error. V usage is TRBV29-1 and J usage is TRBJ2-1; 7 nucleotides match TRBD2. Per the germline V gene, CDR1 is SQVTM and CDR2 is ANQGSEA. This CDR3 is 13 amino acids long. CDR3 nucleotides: TGCAGCCTTGAACCTAGCGGAAACAATGAGCAGTTCTTC. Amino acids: CSLEPSGNNEQFF.

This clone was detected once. The CDR3 DNA reads as TGTGCCAGCAGCGCCTATGGGACTAGCGGGAGTGCGAGGACAGATACGCAGTATTTT. This sequence encodes CASSAYGTSGSARTDTQYF. The chain recombines TRBV9 with TRBJ2-3; 14 bases fit TRBD2. The junction had 12 bases not matched to a gene; V was cut back by 3 bases and J by 3 bases. Per the germline V gene, CDR1 is SGDLS and CDR2 is YYNGEE. This CDR3 region has 19 residues. Full variable domain (remainder filled in from reference TRBV9 and TRBJ2-3): DSGVTQTPKHLITATGQRVTLRCSPRSGDLSVYWYQQSLDQGLQFLIQYYNGEERAKGNILERFSAQQFPDLHSELNLSSLELGDSALYFCASSAYGTSGSARTDTQYFGPGTRLTVL.

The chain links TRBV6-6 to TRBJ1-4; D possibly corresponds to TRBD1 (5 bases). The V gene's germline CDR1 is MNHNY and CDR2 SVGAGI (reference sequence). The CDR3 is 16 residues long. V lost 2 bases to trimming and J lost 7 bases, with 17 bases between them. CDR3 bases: TGTGCCAGCAGTTACAACGGCAGGGCGTTTGGTGAAAAACTGTTTTTT. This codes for CASSYNGRAFGEKLFF.

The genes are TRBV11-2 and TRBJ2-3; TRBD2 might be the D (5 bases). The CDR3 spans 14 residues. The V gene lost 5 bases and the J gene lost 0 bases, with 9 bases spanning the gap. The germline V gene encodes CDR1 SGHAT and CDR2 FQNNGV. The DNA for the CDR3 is TGTGCCAGCAGCCCCGGACTTAGCACAGATACGCAGTATTTT. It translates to CASSPGLSTDTQYF.

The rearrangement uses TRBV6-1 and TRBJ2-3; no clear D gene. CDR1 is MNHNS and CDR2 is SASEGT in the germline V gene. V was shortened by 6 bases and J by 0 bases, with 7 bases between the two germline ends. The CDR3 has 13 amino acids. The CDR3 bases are TGTGCCAGCAGGCAGGACAGCACAGATACGCAGTATTTT. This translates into CASRQDSTDTQYF.

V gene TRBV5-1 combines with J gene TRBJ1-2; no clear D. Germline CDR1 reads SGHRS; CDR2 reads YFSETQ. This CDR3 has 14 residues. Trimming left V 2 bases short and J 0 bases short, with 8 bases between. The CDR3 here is CASSLSPSNYGYTF. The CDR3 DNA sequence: TGCGCCAGCAGCTTAAGCCCCTCTAACTATGGCTACACCTTC.

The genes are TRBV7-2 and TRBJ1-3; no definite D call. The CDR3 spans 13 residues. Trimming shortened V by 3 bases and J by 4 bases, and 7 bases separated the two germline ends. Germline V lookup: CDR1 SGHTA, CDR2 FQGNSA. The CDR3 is CASSLGRGNTIYF. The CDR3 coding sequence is TGTGCCAGCAGCTTGGGCAGGGGAAACACCATATATTTT.

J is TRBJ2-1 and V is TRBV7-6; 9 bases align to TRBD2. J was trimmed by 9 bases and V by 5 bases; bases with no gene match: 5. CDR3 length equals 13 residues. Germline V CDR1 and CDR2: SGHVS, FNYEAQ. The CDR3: CASSVVRGGEQFF. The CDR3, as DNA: TGTGCCAGCAGCGTGGTGCGGGGGGGTGAGCAGTTCTTC.

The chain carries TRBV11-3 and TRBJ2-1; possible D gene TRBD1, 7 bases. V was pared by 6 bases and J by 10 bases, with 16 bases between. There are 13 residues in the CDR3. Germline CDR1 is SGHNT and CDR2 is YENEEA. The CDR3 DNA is TGTGCCAGCAGTCGAGGGGGCCGGGGGGAGCAGTTCTTC. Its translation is CASSRGGRGEQFF.

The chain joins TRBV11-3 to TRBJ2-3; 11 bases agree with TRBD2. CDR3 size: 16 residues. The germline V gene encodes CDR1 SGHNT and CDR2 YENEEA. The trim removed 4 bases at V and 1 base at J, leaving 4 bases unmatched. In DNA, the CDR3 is TGTGCCAGCAGCTCCGCGACTAGCGGGGGCACAGATACGCAGTATTTT. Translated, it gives CASSSATSGGTDTQYF.

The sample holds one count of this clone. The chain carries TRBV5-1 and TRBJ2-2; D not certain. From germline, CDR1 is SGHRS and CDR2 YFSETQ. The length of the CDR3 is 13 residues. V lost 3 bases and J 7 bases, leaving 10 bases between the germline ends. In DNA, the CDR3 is TGCGCCAGCAGCTCCCAGGTGGTCGGGGAGCTGTTTTTT. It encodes CASSSQVVGELFF. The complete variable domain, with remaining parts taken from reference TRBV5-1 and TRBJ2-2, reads KAGVTQTPRYLIKTRGQQVTLSCSPISGHRSVSWYQQTPGQGLQFLFEYFSETQRNKGNFPGRFSGRQFSNSRSEMNVSTLELGDSALYLCASSSQVVGELFFGEGSRLTVL.

The CDR3 sequence is CASSFRDTQYF. The CDR3 DNA reads TGTGCCAGCAGCTTTCGGGATACGCAGTATTTT. This chain connects TRBV5-6 to TRBJ2-3; D is unresolved. CDR1 is SGHDT, CDR2 YYEEEE, per germline. The length of the CDR3 is 11 residues. V shed 2 bases and J shed 6 bases, with 4 bases lying between them.

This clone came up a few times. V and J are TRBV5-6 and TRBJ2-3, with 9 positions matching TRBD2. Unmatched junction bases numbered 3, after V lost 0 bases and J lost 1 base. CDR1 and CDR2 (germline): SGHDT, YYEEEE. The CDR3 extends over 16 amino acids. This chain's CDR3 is CASSLAAGGRTDTQYF. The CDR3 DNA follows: TGTGCCAGCAGCTTGGCGGCGGGAGGGCGCACAGATACGCAGTATTTT.

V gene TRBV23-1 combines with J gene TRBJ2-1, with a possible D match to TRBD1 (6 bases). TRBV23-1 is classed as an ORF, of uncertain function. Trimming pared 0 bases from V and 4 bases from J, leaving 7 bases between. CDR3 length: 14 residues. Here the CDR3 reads CASSQSDSYNEQFF. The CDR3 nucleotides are TGCGCCAGCAGTCAATCGGACAGTTACAATGAGCAGTTCTTC.

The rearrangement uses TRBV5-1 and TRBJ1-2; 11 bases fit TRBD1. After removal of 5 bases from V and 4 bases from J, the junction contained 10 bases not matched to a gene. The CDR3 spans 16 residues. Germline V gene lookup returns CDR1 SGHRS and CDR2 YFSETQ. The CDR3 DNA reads TGCGCCAGCAGTCGTTCCGGACAGGGGGCAGGCTATGGCTACACCTTC. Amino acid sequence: CASSRSGQGAGYGYTF.